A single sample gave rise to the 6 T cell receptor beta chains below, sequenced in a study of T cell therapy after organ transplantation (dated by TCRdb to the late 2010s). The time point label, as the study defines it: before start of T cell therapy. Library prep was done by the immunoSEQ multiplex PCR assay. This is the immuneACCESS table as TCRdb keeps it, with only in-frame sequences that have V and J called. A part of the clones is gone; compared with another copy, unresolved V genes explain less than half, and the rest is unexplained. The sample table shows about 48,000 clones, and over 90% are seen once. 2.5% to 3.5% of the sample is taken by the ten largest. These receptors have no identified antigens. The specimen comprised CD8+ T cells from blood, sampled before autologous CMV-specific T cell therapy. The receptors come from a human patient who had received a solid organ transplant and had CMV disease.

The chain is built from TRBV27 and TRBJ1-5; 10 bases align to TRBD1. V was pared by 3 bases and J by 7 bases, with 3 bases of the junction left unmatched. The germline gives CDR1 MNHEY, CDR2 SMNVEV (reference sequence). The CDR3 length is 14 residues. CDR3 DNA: TGTGCCAGCAGTTTCGGGACAGGGGTACAGCCCCAGCATTTT. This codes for CASSFGTGVQPQHF.

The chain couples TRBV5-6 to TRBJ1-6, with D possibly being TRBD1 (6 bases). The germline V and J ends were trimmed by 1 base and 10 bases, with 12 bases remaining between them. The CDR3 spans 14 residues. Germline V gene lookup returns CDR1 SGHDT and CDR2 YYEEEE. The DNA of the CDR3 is TGTGCCAGCAGCTTGACAGGGTACAGCTCACCCCTCCACTTT. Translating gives CASSLTGYSSPLHF.

This CDR3 reads CAWTATGPWETQYF. The CDR3 DNA reads as TGTGCCTGGACAGCGACCGGACCGTGGGAGACCCAGTACTTC. V gene TRBV30 combines with J gene TRBJ2-5; D remains unclear. In germline, CDR1 is GTSNPN, CDR2 SVGIG (reference sequence). The CDR3 is 14 residues long. V was trimmed by 4 bases and J by 5 bases, leaving 17 bases between them.

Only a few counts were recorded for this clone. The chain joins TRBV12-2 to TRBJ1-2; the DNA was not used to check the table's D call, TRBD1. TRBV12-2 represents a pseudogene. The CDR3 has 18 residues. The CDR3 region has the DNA TGTGCAAGTCGCTTAGTATCCGAGACAGGGGACTCTAACTATGGCTACACCTTC. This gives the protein CASRLVSETGDSNYGYTF.

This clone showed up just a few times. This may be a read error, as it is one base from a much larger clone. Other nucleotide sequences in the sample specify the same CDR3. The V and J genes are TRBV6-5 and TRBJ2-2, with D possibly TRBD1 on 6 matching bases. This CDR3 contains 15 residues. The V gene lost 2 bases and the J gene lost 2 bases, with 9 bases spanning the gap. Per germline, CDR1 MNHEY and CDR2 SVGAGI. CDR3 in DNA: TGTGCCAGCAGTTACGACGGGACAAACACCGGGGAGCTGTTTTTT. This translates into CASSYDGTNTGELFF.

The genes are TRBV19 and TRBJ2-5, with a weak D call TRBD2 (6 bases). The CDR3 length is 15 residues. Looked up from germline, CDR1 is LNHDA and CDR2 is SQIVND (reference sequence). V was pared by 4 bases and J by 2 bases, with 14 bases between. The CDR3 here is CASSTAGRNQETQYF. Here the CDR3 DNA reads TGTGCCAGTAGTACCGCGGGGCGAAATCAAGAGACCCAGTACTTC.